A single T cell receptor (beta chain) is shown here with its context. The source of the sample is a study of blood T cell repertoires in COVID-19. At the level of the study: Both acute and convalescent COVID-19 samples were obtained from the United States, Italy and Spain. Sources were T cells, B-cell-depleted T cells, or PBMCs; the material itself was cDNA or gDNA.

Original processing notes: Estimation of nucleated cell counts relied on the amplification of reference gene primers. Assay: immunoSEQ multiplex PCR; the TCRdb copy retains only in-frame clones and omits some. That table supplies the V and J calls and clone size; D and trimming were determined from the DNA. The table records about 55,000 clones, roughly 90% of them present only once. The V end was cut by 6 bases, the J end by 4 bases, with 19 bases between. The CDR3 contains 16 residues. Per the germline V gene, CDR1 is MDHEN and CDR2 is SYDVKM. The sample comprised peripheral blood. The rearrangement links TRBV28 to TRBJ1-3, with D perhaps TRBD1 (5 bases). The clonotype originates from a man aged 55 to 70 with active COVID-19. The CDR3 nucleotides are TGTGCCAGCAGCGCCCTCGGGGCAGGAGGGGGAAACACCATATATTTT. Translation: CASSALGAGGGNTIYF.